This T cell receptor (beta chain) was captured by sequencing in a study of cytomegalovirus exposure and HLA in healthy donors. Study-level findings and limits: A few V segments could not be told apart, such as TRBV6-2 and TRBV6-3, and were left out. Data from an earlier analysis indicated that most TCR beta V segments were productive either about 87% or about 30% of the time. The classifier reportedly diagnosed cytomegalovirus status with high specificity and sensitivity.

Both 60 Vbeta primers and 13 Jbeta primers went into the PCR. As processed by the authors: Among the unique TCR beta chains that a later analysis counted, about 81 million in all, 9.5 million to 11 million were shared. TCRdb's copy holds only in-frame clones and misses some; the assay was immunoSEQ multiplex PCR. For V, J and clone size, that table is used; D and trimming come from the DNA. Among tens of thousands of clones listed, roughly 69% were seen once. As to this clone: The antigen is unknown.

This CDR3 is built from 15 residues. The germline V and J ends were trimmed by 0 bases and 2 bases, with 11 bases remaining between them. The germline V gene has CDR1 MNHNS and CDR2 SASEGT. The sequencing sample was made of PBMCs. This TCR was sampled from a woman aged 25 to 39 in good health and CMV-seronegative. The chain recombines TRBV6-1 with TRBJ2-7; D is ambiguous. The DNA of the CDR3 is TGTGCCAGCAGTGAAGCGAACTTTCCCACCTACGAGCAGTACTTC. Protein sequence: CASSEANFPTYEQYF.